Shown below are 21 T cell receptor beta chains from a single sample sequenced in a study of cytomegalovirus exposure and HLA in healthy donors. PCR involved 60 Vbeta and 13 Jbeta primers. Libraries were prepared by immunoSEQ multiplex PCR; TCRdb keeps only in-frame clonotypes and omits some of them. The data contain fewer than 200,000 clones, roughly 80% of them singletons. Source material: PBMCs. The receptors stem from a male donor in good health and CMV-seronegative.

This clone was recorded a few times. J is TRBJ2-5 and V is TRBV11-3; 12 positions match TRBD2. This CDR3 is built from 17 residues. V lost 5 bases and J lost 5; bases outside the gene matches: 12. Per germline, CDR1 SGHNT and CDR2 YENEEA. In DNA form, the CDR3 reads TGTGCCAGCAGCCCCGGCGGTACTAGCGGGGGGACCGAGACCCAGTACTTC. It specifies CASSPGGTSGGTETQYF.

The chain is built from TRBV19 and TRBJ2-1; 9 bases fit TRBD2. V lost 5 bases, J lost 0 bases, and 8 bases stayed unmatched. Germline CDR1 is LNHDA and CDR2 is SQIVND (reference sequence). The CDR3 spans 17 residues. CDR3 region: CASSPRLAVSSYNEQFF. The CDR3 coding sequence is TGTGCCAGTAGTCCGCGACTAGCGGTGAGCTCCTACAATGAGCAGTTCTTC.

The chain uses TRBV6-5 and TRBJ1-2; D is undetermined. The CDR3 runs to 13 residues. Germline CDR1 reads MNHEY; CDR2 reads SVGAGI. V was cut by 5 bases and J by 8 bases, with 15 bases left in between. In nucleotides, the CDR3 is TGTGCCAGCAGTACCCCGGGATCTCTCGGCTACACCTTC. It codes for CASSTPGSLGYTF.

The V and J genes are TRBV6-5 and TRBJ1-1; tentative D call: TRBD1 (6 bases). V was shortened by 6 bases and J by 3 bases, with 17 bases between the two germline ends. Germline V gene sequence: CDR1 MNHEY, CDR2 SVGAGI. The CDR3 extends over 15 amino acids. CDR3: CASSFLGDTDTEAFF. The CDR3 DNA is TGTGCCAGCAGCTTCTTGGGGGACACCGACACTGAAGCTTTCTTT.

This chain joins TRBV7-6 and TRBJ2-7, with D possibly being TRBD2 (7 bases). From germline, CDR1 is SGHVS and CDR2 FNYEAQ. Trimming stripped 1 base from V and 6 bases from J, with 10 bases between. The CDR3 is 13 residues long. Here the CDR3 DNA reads TGTGCCAGCAGCTTAGGAGGGGGGGTCGAGCAGTACTTC. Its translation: CASSLGGGVEQYF.

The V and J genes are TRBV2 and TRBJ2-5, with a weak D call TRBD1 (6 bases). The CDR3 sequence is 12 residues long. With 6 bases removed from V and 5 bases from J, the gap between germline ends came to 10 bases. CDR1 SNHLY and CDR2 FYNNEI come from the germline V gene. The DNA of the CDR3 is TGTGCCAGCAGGGGGGCGCGGGAGACCCAGTACTTC. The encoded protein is CASRGARETQYF.

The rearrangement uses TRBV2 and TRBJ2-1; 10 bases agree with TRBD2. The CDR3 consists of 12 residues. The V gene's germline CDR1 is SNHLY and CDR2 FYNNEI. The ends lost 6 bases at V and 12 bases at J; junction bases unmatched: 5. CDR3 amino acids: CASRGSGGPQFF. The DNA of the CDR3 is TGTGCCAGCAGGGGTAGCGGGGGGCCGCAGTTCTTC.

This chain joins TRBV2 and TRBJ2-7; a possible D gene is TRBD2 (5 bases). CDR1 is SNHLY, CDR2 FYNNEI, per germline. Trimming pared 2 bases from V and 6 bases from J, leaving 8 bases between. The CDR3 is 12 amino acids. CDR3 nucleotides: TGTGCCAGCAGTGAATCGAGGGCCGAGCAGTACTTC. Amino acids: CASSESRAEQYF.

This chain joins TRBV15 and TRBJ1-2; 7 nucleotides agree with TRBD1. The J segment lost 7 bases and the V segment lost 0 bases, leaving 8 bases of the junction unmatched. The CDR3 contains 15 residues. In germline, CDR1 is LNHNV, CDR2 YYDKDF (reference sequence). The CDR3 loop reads CATSRDRGGLRGYTF. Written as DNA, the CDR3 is TGTGCCACCAGCAGAGATCGAGGGGGCCTTCGTGGCTACACCTTC.

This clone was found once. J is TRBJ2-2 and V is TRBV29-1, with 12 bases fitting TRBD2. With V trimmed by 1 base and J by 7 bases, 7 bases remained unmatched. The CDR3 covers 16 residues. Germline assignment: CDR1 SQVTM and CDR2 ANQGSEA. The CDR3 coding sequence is TGCAGCGTTGAAGGCTCCCTAGCGGGGGGGCTCGGGGAGCTGTTTTTT. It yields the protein CSVEGSLAGGLGELFF.

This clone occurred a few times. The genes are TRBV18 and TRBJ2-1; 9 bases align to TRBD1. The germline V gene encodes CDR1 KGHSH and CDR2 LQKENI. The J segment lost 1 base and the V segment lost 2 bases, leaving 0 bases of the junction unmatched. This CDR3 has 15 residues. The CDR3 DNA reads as TGTGCCAGCTCACCAGGACAGGGGTCCTACAATGAGCAGTTCTTC. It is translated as CASSPGQGSYNEQFF.

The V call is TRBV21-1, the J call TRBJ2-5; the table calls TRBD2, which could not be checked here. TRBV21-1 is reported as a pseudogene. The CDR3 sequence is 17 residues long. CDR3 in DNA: TGTGCCAGCAGCAAGTATACGAGCGGGGGATACCAAGAGACCCAGTACTTC. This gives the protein CASSKYTSGGYQETQYF.

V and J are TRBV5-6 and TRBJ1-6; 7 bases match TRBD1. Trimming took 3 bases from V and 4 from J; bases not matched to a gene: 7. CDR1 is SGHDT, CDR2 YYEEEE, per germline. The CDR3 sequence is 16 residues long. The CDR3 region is CASSSPGQLYNSPLHF. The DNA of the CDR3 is TGTGCCAGCAGCTCTCCGGGACAGCTTTATAATTCACCCCTCCACTTT. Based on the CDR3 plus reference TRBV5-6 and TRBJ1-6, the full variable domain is DAGVTQSPTHLIKTRGQQVTLRCSPKSGHDTVSWYQQALGQGPQFIFQYYEEEERQRGNFPDRFSGHQFPNYSSELNVNALLLGDSALYLCASSSPGQLYNSPLHFGNGTRLTVT.

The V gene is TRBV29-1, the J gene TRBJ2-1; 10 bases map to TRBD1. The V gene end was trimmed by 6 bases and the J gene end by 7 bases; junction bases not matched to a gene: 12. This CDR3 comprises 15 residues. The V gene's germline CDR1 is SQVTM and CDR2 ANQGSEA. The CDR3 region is CSVELDRGRRNEQFF. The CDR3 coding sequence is TGCAGCGTAGAACTAGACAGGGGGCGCAGGAATGAGCAGTTCTTC.

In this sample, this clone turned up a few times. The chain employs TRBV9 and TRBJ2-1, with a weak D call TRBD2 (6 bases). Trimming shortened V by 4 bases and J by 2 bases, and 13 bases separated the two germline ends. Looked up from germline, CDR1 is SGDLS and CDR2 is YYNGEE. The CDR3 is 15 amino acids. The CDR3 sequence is CASSLGDFPYNEQFF. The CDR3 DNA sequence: TGTGCCAGCAGCCTAGGGGACTTCCCCTACAATGAGCAGTTCTTC.

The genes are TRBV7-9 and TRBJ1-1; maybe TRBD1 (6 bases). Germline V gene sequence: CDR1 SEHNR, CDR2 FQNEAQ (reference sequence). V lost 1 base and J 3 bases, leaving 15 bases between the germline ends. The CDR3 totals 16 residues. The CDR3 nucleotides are TGTGCCAGCAGCTTAGTTCTTGGGGGGGGCGACACTGAAGCTTTCTTT. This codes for CASSLVLGGGDTEAFF.

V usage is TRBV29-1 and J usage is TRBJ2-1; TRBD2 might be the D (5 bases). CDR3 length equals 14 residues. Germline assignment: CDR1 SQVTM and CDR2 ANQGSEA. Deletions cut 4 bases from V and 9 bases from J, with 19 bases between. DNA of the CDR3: TGCAGCGTTGGAGGGCTTTGGAATGCCGGTGAGCAGTTCTTC. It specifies CSVGGLWNAGEQFF.

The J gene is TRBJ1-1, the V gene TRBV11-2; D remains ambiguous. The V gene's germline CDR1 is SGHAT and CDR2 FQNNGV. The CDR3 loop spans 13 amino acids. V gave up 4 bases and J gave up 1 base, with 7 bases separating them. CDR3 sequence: CASSSQRNTEAFF. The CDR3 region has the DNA TGTGCCAGCAGCTCGCAGCGGAACACTGAAGCTTTCTTT.

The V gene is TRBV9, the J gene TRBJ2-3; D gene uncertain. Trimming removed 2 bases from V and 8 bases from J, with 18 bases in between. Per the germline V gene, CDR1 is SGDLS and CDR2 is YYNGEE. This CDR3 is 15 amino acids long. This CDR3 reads CASSVAVGGAITQYF. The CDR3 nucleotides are TGTGCCAGCAGCGTGGCGGTAGGTGGCGCGATTACGCAGTATTTT. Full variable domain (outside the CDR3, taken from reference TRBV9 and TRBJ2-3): DSGVTQTPKHLITATGQRVTLRCSPRSGDLSVYWYQQSLDQGLQFLIQYYNGEERAKGNILERFSAQQFPDLHSELNLSSLELGDSALYFCASSVAVGGAITQYFGPGTRLTVL.

The CDR3 region is CASSAAFGGSGANVLTF. The CDR3 nucleotides are TGTGCCAGCAGTGCTGCCTTTGGCGGCTCTGGGGCCAACGTCCTGACTTTC. The chain carries TRBV6-1 and TRBJ2-6, with no clear D. V gave up 4 bases and J gave up 0 bases, with 13 bases separating them. The CDR3 contains 17 residues. CDR1 and CDR2 (germline): MNHNS, SASEGT.

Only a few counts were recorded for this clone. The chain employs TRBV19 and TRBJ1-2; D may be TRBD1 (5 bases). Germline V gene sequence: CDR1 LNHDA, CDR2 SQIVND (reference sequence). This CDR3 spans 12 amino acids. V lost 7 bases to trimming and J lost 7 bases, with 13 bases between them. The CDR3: CASTSAGGGYTF. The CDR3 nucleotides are TGTGCCAGTACCTCGGCCGGGGGTGGCTACACCTTC.